Each of the 23 T cell receptor beta chains below was sequenced from the same sample in a study of blood T cells in healthy people across ages. A second PCR of about 7 to 12 cycles used a sample-barcoded 5' primer and a J-beta primer mix. TCRdb itself ran the 5' RACE reads through MiXCR, one entry per CDR3 protein. The data show some 1.8 million distinct CDR3 sequences, approximately 40% seen once. The sample was blood. The receptors derive from a human donor in good health.

The V and J genes are TRBV12-3 or TRBV12-4 and TRBJ1-2, with no clear D. The V end lost 6 bases, the J end lost 8 bases, and 13 bases lay between the germline ends. This CDR3 region has 12 residues. CDR3 in amino acids: CASRYNLGGYTF. The CDR3 DNA follows: TGTGCCAGCAGATATAATCTAGGGGGCTACACCTTC.

Ten or more counts support this clonotype. Sequence at one end of the junction differs from germline and may be a read error. The gene calls are TRBV5-1 and TRBJ2-7; D is possibly TRBD2 (5 bases). The CDR3 spans 12 residues. Germline assignment: CDR1 SGHRS and CDR2 YFSETQ. The CDR3 DNA is TGTGCCAGCAGCTTCGACTACTACGAGCAGTACTTC. Its translation: CASSFDYYEQYF.

This clonotype was detected only a few times. V usage is TRBV7-9 and J usage is TRBJ1-2; D gene unclear. V lost 0 bases to trimming and J lost 3 bases, with 11 bases between them. The germline CDR1 and CDR2 sequences are SEHNR and FQNEAQ (reference sequence). CDR3 size: 15 residues. CDR3 sequence reads: CASSLAGRQDYGYTF. As DNA, the CDR3 is TGTGCCAGCAGCTTAGCAGGCAGACAAGACTATGGCTACACCTTC. The full variable domain, completed using reference TRBV7-9 and TRBJ1-2, is DTGVSQNPRHKITKRGQNVTFRCDPISEHNRLYWYRQTLGQGPEFLTYFQNEAQLEKSRLLSDRFSAERPKGSFSTLEIQRTEQGDSAMYLCASSLAGRQDYGYTFGSGTRLTVV.

A few counts support this clonotype. V usage is TRBV28 and J usage is TRBJ2-5; 7 positions agree with TRBD2. The CDR3 is 17 amino acids. V gave up 5 bases and J gave up 0 bases; unmatched junction bases: 12. Germline V gene lookup returns CDR1 MDHEN and CDR2 SYDVKM. In DNA, the CDR3 is TGTGCCAGCAGTAGCATGAGCGGGGCCTTGTACCAAGAGACCCAGTACTTC. Its translation: CASSSMSGALYQETQYF.

This chain uses TRBV5-1 with TRBJ2-3; the D gene is possibly TRBD1 (6 bases). Germline V gives CDR1 SGHRS, CDR2 YFSETQ. There are 17 residues in the CDR3. V lost 2 bases and J lost 4, with 20 bases in between. The CDR3 DNA reads TGCGCCAGCAGCTTAGGGTCCGGGACACTCCCTTCAGATACGCAGTATTTT. It specifies CASSLGSGTLPSDTQYF. Based on the CDR3 plus reference TRBV5-1 and TRBJ2-3, the full variable domain is KAGVTQTPRYLIKTRGQQVTLSCSPISGHRSVSWYQQTPGQGLQFLFEYFSETQRNKGNFPGRFSGRQFSNSRSEMNVSTLELGDSALYLCASSLGSGTLPSDTQYFGPGTRLTVL.

The gene calls are TRBV20-1 and TRBJ1-2; weak D call: TRBD1 (6 bases). This CDR3 is built from 13 residues. V was pared by 6 bases and J by 8 bases, with 19 bases between. The germline gives CDR1 DFQATT, CDR2 SNEGSKA (reference sequence). DNA for the CDR3: TGCAGTGCCCTTCACCCTCCTGGGACAGGCTACACCTTC. Encoded protein: CSALHPPGTGYTF.

V is TRBV28 and J is TRBJ2-4; possibly TRBD1 for D (5 bases). CDR1 is MDHEN and CDR2 is SYDVKM in the germline V gene. V lost 4 bases and J lost 0, with 10 bases in between. The CDR3 length is 15 residues. CDR3 coding DNA: TGTGCCAGCAGTTCAACAGGAGTAGCCAAAAACATTCAGTACTTC. It is translated as CASSSTGVAKNIQYF.

This clonotype was recorded a few times. This chain joins TRBV11-2 and TRBJ2-5; D ambiguous. Trimming took 6 bases from V and 4 from J, leaving 9 bases between them. Germline V gene sequence: CDR1 SGHAT, CDR2 FQNNGV. This CDR3 spans 12 amino acids. DNA for the CDR3: TGTGCCAGCAGGCTCGGGCGAGAGACCCAGTACTTC. Amino acids: CASRLGRETQYF.

The chain uses TRBV29-1 and TRBJ1-2, with TRBD1 as a possible D gene (5 bases). V was cut by 5 bases and J by 5 bases, with 12 bases left in between. This CDR3 spans 12 amino acids. Germline V gene data show CDR1 as SQVTM and CDR2 as ANQGSEA. The CDR3 sequence: CSVQGVQYGYTF. CDR3 DNA sequence: TGCAGCGTTCAAGGGGTTCAATATGGCTACACCTTC.

This clonotype has a handful of counts. V is TRBV11-2 and J is TRBJ1-2; 8 nucleotides align to TRBD1. The trim removed 0 bases at V and 7 bases at J, leaving 4 bases unmatched. CDR1 SGHAT and CDR2 FQNNGV come from the germline V gene. The CDR3 spans 14 residues. The CDR3 reads CASSLEVTGGGYTF. CDR3 nucleotides: TGTGCCAGCAGCTTAGAGGTTACAGGGGGTGGCTACACCTTC.

This chain joins TRBV29-1 and TRBJ1-1; tentative D call: TRBD1 (5 bases). Deletions cut 7 bases from V and 7 bases from J, with 22 bases between. CDR1 is SQVTM, CDR2 ANQGSEA, per germline. The CDR3 is 14 residues long. CDR3 sequence: CSAGGGGYHDEAFF. The CDR3 DNA follows: TGCAGCGCAGGCGGGGGAGGATATCATGATGAAGCTTTCTTT.

This clonotype was seen more than once but under ten times. V gene TRBV5-5 combines with J gene TRBJ2-1; TRBD2 matches at 7 bases. CDR1 and CDR2 (germline): SGHKS, YYEKEE (reference sequence). J gave up 8 bases and V 4 bases, and 6 bases lay outside the gene matches. This CDR3 is built from 13 residues. CDR3 in amino acids: CASSGEGTYEQFF. The CDR3, as DNA: TGTGCCAGCAGCGGGGAGGGGACCTATGAGCAGTTCTTC.

The chain employs TRBV5-1 and TRBJ1-2; D may be TRBD1 (5 bases). The CDR3 has 15 amino acids. Trimming stripped 0 bases from V and 4 bases from J, with 13 bases between. Germline assignment: CDR1 SGHRS and CDR2 YFSETQ. The chain's CDR3 is CASSLGMRDVYGYTF. CDR3 sequence (DNA): TGCGCCAGCAGCTTGGGTATGCGGGACGTCTATGGCTACACCTTC.

As DNA, the CDR3 is TGTGCCTGCGAACAACTCGGGGCGTCAGGGGGAAAACTGTTTTTT. It translates to CACEQLGASGGKLFF. The gene calls are TRBV30 and TRBJ1-4; 7 positions agree with TRBD1. V trimming: 6 bases; J trimming: 10 bases; junction bases outside the gene matches: 17. Germline V gives CDR1 GTSNPN, CDR2 SVGIG (reference sequence). The CDR3 is 15 residues long. The entire variable domain, with the rest obtained from reference TRBV30 and TRBJ1-4, is as follows: SQTIHQWPATLVQPVGSPLSLECTVEGTSNPNLYWYRQAAGRGLQLLFYSVGIGQISSEVPQNLSASRPQDRQFILSSKKLLLSDSGFYLCACEQLGASGGKLFFGSGTQLSVL.

V gene TRBV20-1 combines with J gene TRBJ1-2; D perhaps matches TRBD1 (5 bases). The CDR3 runs 14 residues. Germline V gives CDR1 DFQATT, CDR2 SNEGSKA (reference sequence). Trimming pared 6 bases from V and 5 bases from J, leaving 19 bases between. The CDR3 loop reads CSATGRRGEYGYTF. The DNA for the CDR3 is TGCAGTGCAACGGGACGGCGAGGAGAGTATGGCTACACCTTC.

The genes are TRBV6-2 or TRBV6-3 and TRBJ2-1; D remains unclear. V dropped 7 bases and J dropped 4 bases, with 17 bases sitting between them. Germline V gives CDR1 MNHEY, CDR2 SVGEGT. CDR3 length: 15 amino acids. The CDR3 nucleotides are TGTGCCAGCAAAGCAACGCGGATGCAGTACAATGAGCAGTTCTTC. As protein: CASKATRMQYNEQFF.

V and J are TRBV7-9 and TRBJ2-7; 8 bases agree with TRBD1. Germline V CDR1 and CDR2: SEHNR, FQNEAQ (reference sequence). V lost 5 bases and J lost 5; bases outside the gene matches: 8. The CDR3 extends over 14 amino acids. The chain's CDR3 is CASSEGDRNDEQYF. CDR3 sequence (DNA): TGTGCCAGCAGCGAGGGGGACAGGAACGACGAGCAGTACTTC.

V usage is TRBV4-3 and J usage is TRBJ1-1; TRBD1 agrees at 9 bases. Germline values: CDR1 LGHNA, CDR2 YSLEER. This CDR3 has 15 amino acids. J gave up 11 bases and V 2 bases, and 12 bases lay outside the gene matches. CDR3 sequence (DNA): TGCGCCAGCAGCCAACTTCTCGAAGGGGGGACAGGGGCTTTCTTT. The encoded protein is CASSQLLEGGTGAFF.

V and J are TRBV6-2 or TRBV6-3 and TRBJ2-2; perhaps TRBD2 as D (6 bases). Per the germline V gene, CDR1 is MNHEY and CDR2 is SVGEGT. V was trimmed by 6 bases and J by 7 bases, leaving 21 bases between them. The CDR3 is 16 amino acids. CDR3 nucleotide sequence: TGTGCCAGCAGGGGAGGTTCCCCGAAGTTCTTCGGGGAGCTGTTTTTT. Amino acids: CASRGGSPKFFGELFF.

This clonotype showed up just a few times. The chain carries TRBV20-1 and TRBJ2-3; TRBD2 might be the D (5 bases). V gave up 6 bases and J gave up 2 bases, with 18 bases separating them. Germline V CDR1 and CDR2: DFQATT, SNEGSKA (reference sequence). This CDR3 comprises 15 residues. CDR3 amino acids: CSAQANSGFTDTQYF. CDR3 nucleotides: TGCAGTGCCCAAGCAAACAGCGGCTTCACAGATACGCAGTATTTT.

The chain joins TRBV4-3 to TRBJ1-2, with D perhaps matching TRBD1 (6 bases). The CDR3 covers 13 residues. V was clipped by 0 bases and J by 6 bases, with 8 bases between them. Per the germline V gene, CDR1 is LGHNA and CDR2 is YSLEER. CDR3 sequence (DNA): TGCGCCAGCAGCCAAGATGCAGGGGATGGCTACACCTTC. Its translation is CASSQDAGDGYTF.

The chain couples TRBV20-1 to TRBJ1-2, with D perhaps TRBD1 (5 bases). Germline V gene data show CDR1 as DFQATT and CDR2 as SNEGSKA (reference sequence). The V gene lost 4 bases and the J gene lost 1 base, with 13 bases spanning the gap. The length of the CDR3 is 14 residues. Here the CDR3 reads CSATPGTVNYGYTF. CDR3 DNA sequence: TGCAGTGCTACTCCCGGGACGGTTAACTATGGCTACACCTTC.

This clonotype was seen repeatedly, ten times or more. V gene TRBV5-4 combines with J gene TRBJ2-7; either TRBD1 or TRBD2 may supply D (6 bases each). CDR3 length: 15 amino acids. Germline V gene sequence: CDR1 SGHNT, CDR2 YYREEE (reference sequence). V lost 1 base and J 3 bases, leaving 14 bases between the germline ends. CDR3 nucleotide sequence: TGTGCCAGCAGCTTGTTTAAGGGGGAGGACTACGAGCAGTACTTC. Residues: CASSLFKGEDYEQYF.